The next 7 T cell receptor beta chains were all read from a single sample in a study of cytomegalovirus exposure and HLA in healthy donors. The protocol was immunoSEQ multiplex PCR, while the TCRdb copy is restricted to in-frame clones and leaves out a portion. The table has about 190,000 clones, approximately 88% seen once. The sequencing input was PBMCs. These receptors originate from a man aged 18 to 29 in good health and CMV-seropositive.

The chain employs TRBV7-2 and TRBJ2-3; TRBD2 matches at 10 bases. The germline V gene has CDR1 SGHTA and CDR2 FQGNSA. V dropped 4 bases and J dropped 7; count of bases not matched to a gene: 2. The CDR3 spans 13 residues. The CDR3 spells CASSSTSGNTQYF. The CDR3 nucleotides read TGTGCCAGCAGCTCTACTAGCGGGAATACGCAGTATTTT.

This CDR3 is CASSSLTINGGELFF. For the CDR3, the DNA is TGTGCCAGCAGCTCCCTTACTATCAACGGCGGGGAGCTGTTTTTT. This sequence joins TRBV7-8 and TRBJ2-2; no clear D. The germline gives CDR1 SGHVS, CDR2 FQNEAQ. The CDR3 length is 15 residues. The V gene lost 4 bases and the J gene lost 7 bases, with 16 bases spanning the gap.

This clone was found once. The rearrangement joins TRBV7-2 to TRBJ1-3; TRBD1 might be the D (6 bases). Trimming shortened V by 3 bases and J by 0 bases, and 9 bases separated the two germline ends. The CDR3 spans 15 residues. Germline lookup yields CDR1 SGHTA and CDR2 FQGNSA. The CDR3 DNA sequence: TGTGCCAGCAGCTTGGGACATAACTCTGGAAACACCATATATTTT. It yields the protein CASSLGHNSGNTIYF.

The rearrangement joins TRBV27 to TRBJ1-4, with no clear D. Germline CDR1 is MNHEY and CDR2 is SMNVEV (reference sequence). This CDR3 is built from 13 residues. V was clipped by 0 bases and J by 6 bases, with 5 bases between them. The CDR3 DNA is TGTGCCAGCAGTTTATCCCAATATGAAAAACTGTTTTTT. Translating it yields CASSLSQYEKLFF.

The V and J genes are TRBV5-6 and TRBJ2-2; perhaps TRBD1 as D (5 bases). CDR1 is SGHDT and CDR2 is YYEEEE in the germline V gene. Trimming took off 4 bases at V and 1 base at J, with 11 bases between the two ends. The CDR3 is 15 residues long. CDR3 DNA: TGTGCCAGCAGCCAGGTCGACAGGAACACCGGGGAGCTGTTTTTT. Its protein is CASSQVDRNTGELFF.

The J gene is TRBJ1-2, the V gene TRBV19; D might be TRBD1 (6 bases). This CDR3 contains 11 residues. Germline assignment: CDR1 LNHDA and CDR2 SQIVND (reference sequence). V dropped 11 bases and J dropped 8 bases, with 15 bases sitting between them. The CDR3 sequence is CASETGWGYTF. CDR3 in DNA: TGTGCCTCGGAAACAGGGTGGGGCTACACCTTC.

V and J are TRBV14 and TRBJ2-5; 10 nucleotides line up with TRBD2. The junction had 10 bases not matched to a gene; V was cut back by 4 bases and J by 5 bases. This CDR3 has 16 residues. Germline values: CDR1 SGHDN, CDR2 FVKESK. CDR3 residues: CASSPLPAGGPETQYF. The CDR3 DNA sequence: TGTGCCAGCAGCCCCCTCCCAGCGGGAGGGCCTGAGACCCAGTACTTC.